The 3 T cell receptor beta chains given below trace back to one sample, sequenced in a study of T cell responses to AZD1222 COVID-19 vaccine. Profiled with immunoSEQ multiplex PCR; TCRdb holds only in-frame clones, not every one. The table includes 90,000 to 150,000 clones, 70% to 90% detected once. This material consisted of peripheral blood, taken on day 0 of AZD1222 vaccination. Receptors were obtained from an adult in good health.

This rearrangement joins TRBV29-1 to TRBJ1-2, with 7 bases fitting TRBD1. The CDR3 totals 14 residues. J was trimmed by 2 bases and V by 4 bases; bases with no gene match: 7. Germline V gene data show CDR1 as SQVTM and CDR2 as ANQGSEA. As DNA, the CDR3 is TGCAGCGTTGTTGGGGACAGTGGGAACTATGGCTACACCTTC. Protein: CSVVGDSGNYGYTF.

V and J are TRBV3-1 (or the pseudogene TRBV3-2) and TRBJ1-5, with unresolved D. The CDR3 has 12 residues. The V gene lost 2 bases and the J gene lost 9 bases, with 8 bases spanning the gap. Germline V gene sequence: CDR1 LGHDT, CDR2 YNNKEL (reference sequence). CDR3: CASSQFNGPQHF. CDR3 sequence (DNA): TGTGCCAGCAGCCAATTTAACGGGCCCCAGCATTTT.

The chain links TRBV6-4 to TRBJ1-2; D gene uncertain. The CDR3 spans 14 residues. The V end lost 4 bases, the J end lost 4 bases, and 13 bases lay between the germline ends. Germline CDR1 MRHNA, CDR2 SNTAGT. The CDR3 sequence: CASSVTLDGYGYTF. CDR3 in DNA: TGTGCCAGCAGTGTTACCTTGGACGGCTATGGCTACACCTTC.